The 14 T cell receptor beta chains below all came from one sample that was sequenced in a study of Ad26.COV2.S vaccination and SARS-CoV-2 variants. Clones were read by immunoSEQ multiplex PCR, and TCRdb kept only the in-frame ones, dropping some. The sample lists around 320,000 clones, 80% to 90% occurring once. The treatment was: some 20 received Ad26.COV2.S at low or high dose, single or two shots; about 5 received placebo; per-sample allocation not given. Specimens were obtained on day 63 following the first vaccine or placebo injection. The source was peripheral blood, collected in a trial of Ad26.COV2.S vaccine versus placebo. The receptors derive from a person between 18 and 60 years old who received the Ad26.COV2.S COVID-19 vaccine or a placebo.

The chain recombines TRBV19 with TRBJ1-1; D uncertain. V lost 3 bases, J lost 5 bases, and 13 bases lay in between. Germline V gives CDR1 LNHDA, CDR2 SQIVND (reference sequence). The CDR3 is 14 residues long. DNA of the CDR3: TGTGCCAGTAGTATGGAGGGTAGGTGGACTGAAGCTTTCTTT. As protein: CASSMEGRWTEAFF.

This sequence joins TRBV7-2 and TRBJ2-1, with a possible D match to TRBD1 (6 bases). Trimming left V 5 bases short and J 2 bases short, with 10 bases between. Germline assignment: CDR1 SGHTA and CDR2 FQGNSA. The CDR3 sequence is 14 residues long. The chain's CDR3 is CASSKQGPYNEQFF. Written as DNA, the CDR3 is TGTGCCAGCAGCAAACAGGGACCCTACAATGAGCAGTTCTTC.

This chain connects TRBV3-1 (or the pseudogene TRBV3-2) to TRBJ1-2; D is possibly TRBD1 (6 bases). Trimming removed 0 bases at V and 10 bases at J, with 15 bases between. Germline V CDR1 and CDR2: LGHDT, YNNKEL (reference sequence). The CDR3 is 14 amino acids. CDR3 coding DNA: TGTGCCAGCAGCCAAGAAGGCAGGGGTAAGGACTACACCTTC. It translates to CASSQEGRGKDYTF.

This chain uses TRBV5-1 with TRBJ1-1; D is possibly TRBD1 (5 bases). The CDR3 extends over 15 amino acids. Per the germline V gene, CDR1 is SGHRS and CDR2 is YFSETQ. Trimming removed 5 bases at V and 0 bases at J, with 14 bases between. The CDR3 spells CASREFDSLNTEAFF. CDR3 in DNA: TGCGCCAGCAGGGAATTCGACAGTTTGAACACTGAAGCTTTCTTT.

The V call is TRBV5-1, the J call TRBJ2-5, with TRBD2 matching over 9 bases. V shed 4 bases and J 5 bases; nucleotides not matched to a gene: 6. This CDR3 region has 14 residues. Looked up from germline, CDR1 is SGHRS and CDR2 is YFSETQ. The CDR3 nucleotides read TGCGCCAGCAGCCCAGGGACTAGCCGTGAGACCCAGTACTTC. Protein product: CASSPGTSRETQYF.

The chain is built from TRBV13 and TRBJ1-1; TRBD1 matches 7 bases. Looked up from germline, CDR1 is PRHDT and CDR2 is FYEKMQ (reference sequence). V dropped 6 bases and J dropped 1; count of bases not matched to a gene: 5. This CDR3 has 14 residues. DNA of the CDR3: TGTGCCAGCAGGGAGGGGGCATCGAACACTGAAGCTTTCTTT. As protein: CASREGASNTEAFF.

V is TRBV6-6 and J is TRBJ1-5; 8 nucleotides line up with TRBD1. The germline gives CDR1 MNHNY, CDR2 SVGAGI (reference sequence). The CDR3 spans 15 residues. V gave up 2 bases and J gave up 7 bases; unmatched junction bases: 7. In DNA form, the CDR3 reads TGTGCCAGCAGTTACGAATTCAGGGGGCAACAGCCCCAGCATTTT. Translating gives CASSYEFRGQQPQHF.

This chain connects TRBV7-9 to TRBJ1-4; tentative D call: TRBD1 (6 bases). Germline loops: CDR1 SEHNR, CDR2 FQNEAQ (reference sequence). CDR3 length: 18 residues. V was clipped by 2 bases and J by 2 bases, with 18 bases between them. The CDR3 region has the DNA TGTGCCAGCAGCTTATTGAGGGGACAAGTCCCCACTAATGAAAAACTGTTTTTT. Translated: CASSLLRGQVPTNEKLFF.

The CDR3 spells CASTPDRNTEAFF. DNA for the CDR3: TGTGCCAGTACCCCGGACAGGAACACTGAAGCTTTCTTT. The gene calls are TRBV19 and TRBJ1-1; D is perhaps TRBD1 (6 bases). Trimming removed 7 bases at V and 1 base at J, with 10 bases between. The CDR3 sequence is 13 residues long. The germline gives CDR1 LNHDA, CDR2 SQIVND (reference sequence).

The V and J genes are TRBV13 and TRBJ1-6; 9 bases are a match to TRBD1. V gave up 5 bases and J gave up 0 bases; unmatched junction bases: 5. The CDR3 sequence is 17 residues long. Germline V gene sequence: CDR1 PRHDT, CDR2 FYEKMQ (reference sequence). In DNA, the CDR3 is TGTGCCAGCAGCCCGGGACAGGGAAGCTCCTATAATTCACCCCTCCACTTT. It is translated as CASSPGQGSSYNSPLHF.

The chain couples TRBV7-9 to TRBJ2-3; D perhaps matches TRBD2 (5 bases). The CDR3 contains 11 residues. Germline V CDR1 and CDR2: SEHNR, FQNEAQ (reference sequence). Trimming shortened V by 5 bases and J by 8 bases, and 8 bases separated the two germline ends. The CDR3 DNA is TGTGCCAGCAGCCCGGCGGGTACGCAGTATTTT. Its protein product is CASSPAGTQYF.

The V and J genes are TRBV10-3 and TRBJ2-7, with TRBD1 matching over 8 bases. Germline values: CDR1 ENHRY, CDR2 SYGVKD. CDR3 length: 14 amino acids. V shed 2 bases, J shed 3 bases, and the junction held 3 bases outside the gene matches. For the CDR3, the DNA is TGTGCCATCAGTGAGCAGGGGGCGAGCTACGAGCAGTACTTC. Translating it yields CAISEQGASYEQYF.

The chain combines TRBV11-2 with TRBJ2-5; no clear D gene. The CDR3 extends over 13 amino acids. V gave up 3 bases and J gave up 5 bases, with 10 bases separating them. Per germline, CDR1 SGHAT and CDR2 FQNNGV. CDR3 DNA: TGTGCCAGCAGCTTGACTCTCCAGGAGACCCAGTACTTC. Translating gives CASSLTLQETQYF.

The chain joins TRBV11-3 to TRBJ2-1, with TRBD2 matching over 8 bases. CDR1 is SGHNT, CDR2 YENEEA, per germline. V lost 6 bases, J lost 0 bases, and 4 bases stayed unmatched. There are 15 residues in the CDR3. CDR3 in amino acids: CASSRGGSSYNEQFF. CDR3 nucleotide sequence: TGTGCCAGCAGTCGCGGGGGGAGCTCCTACAATGAGCAGTTCTTC.